The 5 T cell receptor beta chains reported below all come from one sample, sequenced in a study of beta chain features in type 1 diabetes (dated by TCRdb to 2017 to 2018). The library was generated by the immunoSEQ multiplex PCR assay. All of the isolated RNA was reverse transcribed with the High Capacity cDNA Reverse Transcription Kit, so expressed TCRB transcripts were sequenced. This immuneACCESS table, as held by TCRdb, lists in-frame sequences with V and J called but not all clones. Of the missing ones, under half trace to an unresolved V gene in checked studies; the others have no known cause. In this sample the table shows about 230,000 clones, roughly 17% of which occur a single time. Of the sample, about 0.085% is held by the ten largest clones. No antigen has been assigned to these receptors. General conclusions and limits of the study: In all four CD4+ subsets, TCRB CDR3 length was moderately but significantly shorter in type 1 diabetes patients.

Source material: naive CD4+ T cells from blood. The meaning of the sample's cell subset or site label: true naive CD4+ T cells. The source is a man aged 25-40 years with type 1 diabetes.

This CDR3 is CASTPQGRGPYEQYF. The CDR3 bases are TGCGCCAGCACCCCCCAGGGGAGGGGTCCCTACGAGCAGTACTTC. V and J are TRBV23-1 and TRBJ2-7, with D perhaps matching TRBD2 (7 bases). TRBV23-1 is sorted into the ORF group, with uncertain function. The germline V and J ends were trimmed by 7 bases and 2 bases, with 18 bases remaining between them. The CDR3 has 15 residues.

This clone was counted between two and nine times. The V gene is TRBV18, the J gene TRBJ1-1; TRBD1 aligns across 8 bases. V dropped 6 bases and J dropped 2; count of bases not matched to a gene: 5. CDR1 and CDR2 from the germline V gene are KGHSH and LQKENI. The CDR3 extends over 14 amino acids. The CDR3 sequence: CASSGTGGNTEAFF. In DNA form, the CDR3 reads TGTGCCAGCTCTGGGACAGGCGGAAACACTGAAGCTTTCTTT.

This chain links TRBV29-1 with TRBJ2-3; D is perhaps TRBD2 (5 bases). Germline V CDR1 and CDR2: SQVTM, ANQGSEA. Trimming took off 6 bases at V and 6 bases at J, with 22 bases between the two ends. CDR3 length: 15 amino acids. Here the CDR3 DNA reads TGCAGCGTAGCCTTACTAGAGGCGCCGGCGGATACGCAGTATTTT. As protein: CSVALLEAPADTQYF.

This clone occurred a few times. The chain couples TRBV4-2 to TRBJ2-1; no clear D. This CDR3 is 12 amino acids long. The germline V gene has CDR1 LGHNA and CDR2 YNFKEQ. V lost 0 bases to trimming and J lost 8 bases, with 5 bases between them. In DNA form, the CDR3 reads TGTGCCAGCAGCCAAGATAGAGATGAGCAGTTCTTC. This encodes CASSQDRDEQFF.

The DNA for the CDR3 is TGCGCCAGCAGCCCACTAGACAGGGAAGGTCTCTATGGCTACACCTTC. Residues: CASSPLDREGLYGYTF. The rearrangement links TRBV4-1 to TRBJ1-2; 7 nucleotides match TRBD1. Trimming removed 4 bases from V and 4 bases from J; junction bases left unmatched: 12. Germline V CDR1 and CDR2: MGHRA, YSYEKL. This CDR3 has 16 residues.